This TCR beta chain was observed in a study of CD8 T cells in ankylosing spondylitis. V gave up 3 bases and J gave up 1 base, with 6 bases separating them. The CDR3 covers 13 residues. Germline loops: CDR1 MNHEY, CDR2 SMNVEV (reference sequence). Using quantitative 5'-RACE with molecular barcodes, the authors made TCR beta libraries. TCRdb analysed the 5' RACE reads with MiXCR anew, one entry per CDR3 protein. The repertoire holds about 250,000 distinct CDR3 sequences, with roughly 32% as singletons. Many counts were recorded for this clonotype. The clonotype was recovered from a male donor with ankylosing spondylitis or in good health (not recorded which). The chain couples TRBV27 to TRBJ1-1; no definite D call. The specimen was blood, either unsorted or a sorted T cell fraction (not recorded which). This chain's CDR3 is CASSFSGNTEAFF. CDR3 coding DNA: TGTGCCAGCAGTTTTTCCGGGAACACTGAAGCTTTCTTT.